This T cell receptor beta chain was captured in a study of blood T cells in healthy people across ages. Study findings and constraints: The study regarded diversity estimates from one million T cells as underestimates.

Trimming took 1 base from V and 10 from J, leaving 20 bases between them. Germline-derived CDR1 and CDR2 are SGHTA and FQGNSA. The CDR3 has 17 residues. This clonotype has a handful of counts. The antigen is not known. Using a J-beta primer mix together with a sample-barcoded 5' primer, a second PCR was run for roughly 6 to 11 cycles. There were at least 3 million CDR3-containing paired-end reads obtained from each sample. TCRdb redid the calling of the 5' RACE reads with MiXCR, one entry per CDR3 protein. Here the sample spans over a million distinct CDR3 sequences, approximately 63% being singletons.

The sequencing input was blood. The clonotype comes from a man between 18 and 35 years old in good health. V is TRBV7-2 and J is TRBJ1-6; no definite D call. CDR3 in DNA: TGTGCCAGCAGCTTAGTGATGGCGGCCGCGGCGGACTCACCCCTCCACTTT. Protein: CASSLVMAAAADSPLHF.